The 6 T cell receptor beta chains given below trace back to one sample, sequenced in a study of blood T cell repertoires in COVID-19. Sequenced by immunoSEQ multiplex PCR; TCRdb stores in-frame clones only, minus some. The sample consists of roughly 69,000 clones, around 80% of them appearing once. Sequenced sample: peripheral blood. The receptors were gathered from a human donor in a cohort sampled during active COVID-19.

This clone was seen once. The chain uses TRBV7-9 and TRBJ1-6; TRBD1 agrees at 11 bases. Per the germline V gene, CDR1 is SEHNR and CDR2 is FQNEAQ (reference sequence). CDR3 size: 15 residues. Germline trimming cut 5 bases from V and 9 bases from J; bases unmatched to any gene: 6. The CDR3 bases are TGTGCCAGCAGCCAGGGACAGGGGGTTGGTTCACCCCTCCACTTT. Amino acid sequence: CASSQGQGVGSPLHF.

The CDR3 reads CASSLFRGGAGYEQYF. CDR3 coding DNA: TGTGCCAGCAGCTTATTTCGCGGGGGGGCCGGCTACGAGCAGTACTTC. This chain uses TRBV11-2 with TRBJ2-7; TRBD2 matches at 9 bases. J was trimmed by 3 bases and V by 2 bases; bases with no gene match: 8. This CDR3 has 16 residues. From germline, CDR1 is SGHAT and CDR2 FQNNGV.

About this clone: An end of the junction does not agree with germline; a read error may underlie this. This chain uses TRBV12-5 with TRBJ2-6, with a tentative D call TRBD2 (6 bases). The CDR3 has 14 residues. CDR1 is LGHNT and CDR2 is FRNRAP in the germline V gene. CDR3 amino acids: CASGGGLKAHVLTF. The CDR3 coding sequence is TGTGCTAGTGGTGGGGGACTCAAGGCCCACGTCCTGACTTTC.

This chain joins TRBV2 and TRBJ2-5; TRBD2 matches 8 bases. The CDR3 extends over 15 amino acids. Trimming took 4 bases from V and 5 from J; bases not matched to a gene: 9. Germline lookup yields CDR1 SNHLY and CDR2 FYNNEI. The CDR3 sequence: CASSGDGGASETQYF. Here the CDR3 DNA reads TGTGCCAGCAGTGGAGACGGGGGGGCCTCGGAGACCCAGTACTTC.

The J gene is TRBJ1-6, the V gene TRBV28, with D uncertain. CDR1 MDHEN and CDR2 SYDVKM come from the germline V gene. The CDR3 spans 14 residues. With 1 base removed from V and 4 bases from J, the gap between germline ends came to 5 bases. The CDR3 region is CASSLSVYNSPLHF. The CDR3 DNA follows: TGTGCCAGCAGTTTATCCGTGTATAATTCACCCCTCCACTTT.

V and J are TRBV7-2 and TRBJ1-4; no definite D call. The CDR3 totals 13 residues. Trimming removed 3 bases from V and 4 bases from J, with 6 bases in between. From germline, CDR1 is SGHTA and CDR2 FQGNSA. The CDR3 loop reads CASSFFLNEKLFF. The CDR3 bases are TGTGCCAGCAGCTTCTTTCTTAATGAAAAACTGTTTTTT.